The T cell receptor (beta chain) described here comes from a study of cytomegalovirus exposure and HLA in healthy donors. Study-level points and caveats: HLA allele associations emerged for fewer than 20,000 TCR beta sequences in a later analysis, at 0.05 false discovery rate. A cluster of highly shared sequence variants was likely a sequencing artifact. A missense variant in DCLRE1C was later tied to TCR beta V- and J-gene trimming. Earlier findings revealed that most TCR beta V segments proved productive either about 87% or about 30% of the time.

Both 60 Vbeta primers and 13 Jbeta primers went into the PCR. Generated by immunoSEQ multiplex PCR, the TCRdb table keeps only in-frame clones and is missing some. The sample holds around 120,000 clones, roughly 70% seen once. As concerns this clone: The target antigen is unknown.

Trimming pared 1 base from V and 3 bases from J, leaving 12 bases between. This CDR3 has 15 residues. Per the germline V gene, CDR1 is LGHNA and CDR2 is YNFKEQ. The clonotype comes from a woman in her forties or fifties in good health and CMV-seropositive. The sequenced sample was PBMCs. This chain joins TRBV4-2 and TRBJ1-1; perhaps TRBD1 as D (5 bases). The CDR3 loop is CASSQVEGQDTEAFF. Here the CDR3 DNA reads TGTGCCAGCAGCCAAGTGGAGGGGCAGGACACTGAAGCTTTCTTT.